In its sample, the clone carrying this T cell receptor beta chain was seen a few times. Per the authors' pipeline: Counts of nucleated cells, estimated from reference gene primer amplification, were obtained. The repertoire was sequenced with immunoSEQ multiplex PCR; TCRdb's copy has only in-frame clones and lacks some. The DNA was the basis for D and trimming; V, J and clone size are from that table. The profile covers 140,000 to 150,000 clones, with approximately 80% appearing a single time and 3.5% taken by the ten largest. The CDR3 is made up of 15 amino acids. Germline V lookup: CDR1 SGHVS, CDR2 FNYEAQ. V was clipped by 5 bases and J by 2 bases, with 13 bases between them. These data come from a study of blood T cell repertoires in COVID-19. The overall study: The United States, Italy and Spain supplied acute and convalescent COVID-19 samples. Sample material is recorded as cDNA or gDNA derived from T cells, B-cell-depleted T cells, or PBMCs.

This TCR was sampled from a man between 65 and 85 years old who had recovered from COVID-19. This sequence joins TRBV7-6 and TRBJ1-5; D gene ambiguous. Sequenced sample: peripheral blood. The CDR3 DNA follows: TGTGCCAGCAGCCCCGCGGGCCAGGGCAATCAGCCCCAGCATTTT. The encoded protein is CASSPAGQGNQPQHF.